This TCR beta chain was observed in a study of blood T cell repertoires in COVID-19. The wider study: Sources were T cells, B-cell-depleted T cells, or PBMCs; the material itself was cDNA or gDNA.

TCRdb's table, derived via immunoSEQ multiplex PCR, lists solely in-frame clones and lacks some. The sample has 130,000 to 150,000 clones, more than 75% seen once. The CDR3 runs to 15 residues. CDR1 and CDR2 from the germline V gene are LNHNV and YYDKDF (reference sequence). The V and J ends lost 5 bases and 7 bases, in that order; junction bases with no gene match: 12. The TCR was taken from a human donor in a cohort sampled during active COVID-19. The sequencing input was peripheral blood. The gene calls are TRBV15 and TRBJ1-1, with 8 bases that match TRBD1. DNA for the CDR3: TGTGCCACCAGCGCGCCAGGGGGCCGAGGAGGTGAAGCTTTCTTT. Translating gives CATSAPGGRGGEAFF.